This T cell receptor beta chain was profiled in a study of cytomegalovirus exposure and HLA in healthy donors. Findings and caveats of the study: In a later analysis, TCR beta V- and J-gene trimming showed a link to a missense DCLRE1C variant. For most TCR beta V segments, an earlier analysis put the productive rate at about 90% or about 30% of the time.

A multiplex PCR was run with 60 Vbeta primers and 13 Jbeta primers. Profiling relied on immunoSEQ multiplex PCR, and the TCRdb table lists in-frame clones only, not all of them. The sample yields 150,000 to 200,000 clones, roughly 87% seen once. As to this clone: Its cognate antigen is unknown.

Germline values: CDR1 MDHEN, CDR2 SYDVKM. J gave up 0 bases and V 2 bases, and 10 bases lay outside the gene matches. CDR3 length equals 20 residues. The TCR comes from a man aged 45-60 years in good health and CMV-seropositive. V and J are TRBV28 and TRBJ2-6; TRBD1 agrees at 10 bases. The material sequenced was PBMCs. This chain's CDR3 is CASSLGGTGDLHSGANVLTF. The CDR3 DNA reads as TGTGCCAGCAGTTTAGGAGGGACAGGGGACCTCCACTCTGGGGCCAACGTCCTGACTTTC. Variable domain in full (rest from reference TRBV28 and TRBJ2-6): DVKVTQSSRYLVKRTGEKVFLECVQDMDHENMFWYRQDPGLGLRLIYFSYDVKMKEKGDIPEGYSVSREKKERFSLILESASTNQTSMYLCASSLGGTGDLHSGANVLTFGAGSRLTVL.